The rows below give T cell receptor beta chains drawn from one sample of a study of blood T cells in healthy people across ages. MiXCR was run by TCRdb on the 5' RACE reads, yielding one entry per CDR3 protein. This table has roughly 1,700,000 distinct CDR3 sequences, roughly 30% appearing once. Input material: blood. These receptors all stem from a woman between 25 and 40 years old in good health. Both conserved end residues are part of each CDR3. Fields, in order: CDR3 DNA, CDR3 protein, clone size, V gene, J gene, D gene. D genes are given only for firm matches. For some rows the clone size is stated as once, few or many, or as a class when expanded; others skip it.

CDR3nt: TGTGCCATCAGTGAACAGACTAGCGGGACCAATGAGCAGTTCTTC
CDR3aa: CAISEQTSGTNEQFF
abundance: -
v_gene: TRBV10-3
j_gene: TRBJ2-1
d_gene: TRBD2

CDR3nt: TGTGCCACCAGTGATCCCCCAGGAATAGGTAGGGGCACAGATACGCAGTATTTT
CDR3aa: CATSDPPGIGRGTDTQYF
abundance: few
v_gene: TRBV24-1
j_gene: TRBJ2-3
d_gene: -

CDR3nt: TGTGCCAGCAGTTACTCGAGGAGGGATGGCTACACCTTC
CDR3aa: CASSYSRRDGYTF
abundance: -
v_gene: TRBV6-6
j_gene: TRBJ1-2
d_gene: -

CDR3nt: TGTGCCAGCAGGGACAGGGGAGGTGGTCAGCCCCAGCATTTT
CDR3aa: CASRDRGGGQPQHF
abundance: -
v_gene: TRBV6-6
j_gene: TRBJ1-5
d_gene: TRBD1

CDR3nt: TGTGCCAGTGGGCGCGTGGGGGCTCGCTATGGCTACACCTTC
CDR3aa: CASGRVGARYGYTF
abundance: few
v_gene: TRBV12-3/TRBV12-4
j_gene: TRBJ1-2
d_gene: -

CDR3nt: TGCGCCAGCAGCCAAGAGGGGCTAGGAACCGGGGAGCTGTTTTTT
CDR3aa: CASSQEGLGTGELFF
abundance: few
v_gene: TRBV4-3
j_gene: TRBJ2-2
d_gene: -

CDR3nt: TGTGCCAGCAGCTTAGTGTCTAGGCCACCCCTCCACTTT
CDR3aa: CASSLVSRPPLHF
abundance: -
v_gene: TRBV7-2
j_gene: TRBJ1-6
d_gene: -

CDR3nt: TGCGCCAGCAGCTTGGGCGTGGGGAACACCGGGGAGCTGTTTTTT
CDR3aa: CASSLGVGNTGELFF
abundance: -
v_gene: TRBV5-1
j_gene: TRBJ2-2
d_gene: -

CDR3nt: TGCAGTGCTAGCTTTGGACTATCACCTAAGAGACCCCAGTACTTC
CDR3aa: CSASFGLSPKRPQYF
abundance: few
v_gene: TRBV20-1
j_gene: TRBJ2-5
d_gene: -

CDR3nt: TGTGCCAGCAGCCCGGGACAGGGCGGGAAACTGTTTTTT
CDR3aa: CASSPGQGGKLFF
abundance: -
v_gene: TRBV7-9
j_gene: TRBJ1-4
d_gene: TRBD1

CDR3nt: TGCGCCAGCAGCTTGGACAGTGGGGGCCTTGGTGAAAAACTGTTTTTT
CDR3aa: CASSLDSGGLGEKLFF
abundance: few
v_gene: TRBV5-1
j_gene: TRBJ1-4
d_gene: -

CDR3nt: TGTGCCAGCAGTCCCCAGGACAGGGTGGGTCAGCCCCAGCATTTT
CDR3aa: CASSPQDRVGQPQHF
abundance: -
v_gene: TRBV12-3/TRBV12-4
j_gene: TRBJ1-5
d_gene: TRBD1

CDR3nt: TGTGCCAGCAGTCCAGGGTACAGTGAAGCTTTCTTT
CDR3aa: CASSPGYSEAFF
abundance: -
v_gene: TRBV12-3/TRBV12-4
j_gene: TRBJ1-1
d_gene: -

CDR3nt: TGCAGTGCTGGACAGGGAAATTCACCCCTCCACTTT
CDR3aa: CSAGQGNSPLHF
abundance: -
v_gene: TRBV20-1
j_gene: TRBJ1-6
d_gene: TRBD1

CDR3nt: TGCAGCGGGGGGGACTACTCTTCCTACAATGAGCAGTTCTTC
CDR3aa: CSGGDYSSYNEQFF
abundance: many
v_gene: TRBV29-1
j_gene: TRBJ2-1
d_gene: TRBD2

CDR3nt: TGTGCCAGCAGTCGATGGGATACAGGGGGCTTAACCCTCCACTTT
CDR3aa: CASSRWDTGGLTLHF
abundance: few
v_gene: TRBV12-3/TRBV12-4
j_gene: TRBJ1-6
d_gene: TRBD1

CDR3nt: TGTGCCAGCAGACAGGGGAGGGGAACTGAAGCTTTCTTT
CDR3aa: CASRQGRGTEAFF
abundance: -
v_gene: TRBV3-1
j_gene: TRBJ1-1
d_gene: TRBD1

CDR3nt: TGTGCCAGCAGTGCCGAGGAGCAGTACTTC
CDR3aa: CASSAEEQYF
abundance: few
v_gene: TRBV2
j_gene: TRBJ2-5
d_gene: -

CDR3nt: TGTGCCAGCAGCTTGGAGCAGGGAAGGATTGGCTACACCTTC
CDR3aa: CASSLEQGRIGYTF
abundance: -
v_gene: TRBV5-6
j_gene: TRBJ1-2
d_gene: -

CDR3nt: TGCGCCAGCAATTGGGGTTATGGAGACGTAGCTTTCTTT
CDR3aa: CASNWGYGDVAFF
abundance: -
v_gene: TRBV5-1
j_gene: TRBJ1-1
d_gene: -

CDR3nt: TGTGCCAGCAGCTTCGGGGACCACCAGTACTTC
CDR3aa: CASSFGDHQYF
abundance: -
v_gene: TRBV7-2
j_gene: TRBJ2-5
d_gene: -

CDR3nt: TGTGCCAGCAGCTTAGTACTAGCGGGAGCCGTGGATGAGCAGTTCTTC
CDR3aa: CASSLVLAGAVDEQFF
abundance: -
v_gene: TRBV11-2
j_gene: TRBJ2-1
d_gene: TRBD2

CDR3nt: TGTGCCAGCAGCCTGGATGGGGTTAGAACAGATACGCAGTATTTT
CDR3aa: CASSLDGVRTDTQYF
abundance: -
v_gene: TRBV11-2
j_gene: TRBJ2-3
d_gene: -

CDR3nt: TGCAGCGTTGAGGCAGGGGACGGCCGATTCGAGGGCTACACCTTC
CDR3aa: CSVEAGDGRFEGYTF
abundance: few
v_gene: TRBV29-1
j_gene: TRBJ1-2
d_gene: -

CDR3nt: TGTGCCAGTAGCATGGGACGCGGCGAGCAGTACTTC
CDR3aa: CASSMGRGEQYF
abundance: few
v_gene: TRBV19
j_gene: TRBJ2-7
d_gene: -

CDR3nt: TGTGCCAGCAGCCTGGAACCCCTAGCACCGAATGAGCAGTTCTTC
CDR3aa: CASSLEPLAPNEQFF
abundance: -
v_gene: TRBV5-4
j_gene: TRBJ2-1
d_gene: -

CDR3nt: TGTGCCAGCAGCGAATCCCGCCTTCAGTTCCGTAGTGGCTACACCTTC
CDR3aa: CASSESRLQFRSGYTF
abundance: -
v_gene: TRBV11-1
j_gene: TRBJ1-2
d_gene: -

CDR3nt: TGTGCCAGCAGCACCGGGACTAGCGGGTGGGAAGAGACCCAGTACTTC
CDR3aa: CASSTGTSGWEETQYF
abundance: -
v_gene: TRBV6-5
j_gene: TRBJ2-5
d_gene: TRBD2

CDR3nt: TGTGCCAGCAGTTTAGGGCCGACGGTGGCCGGCGCAGATACGCAGTATTTT
CDR3aa: CASSLGPTVAGADTQYF
abundance: -
v_gene: TRBV28
j_gene: TRBJ2-3
d_gene: -

CDR3nt: TGTGCCACCAGTGATTGGGGGAGGACTAGCGGAGAGACCCAGTACTTC
CDR3aa: CATSDWGRTSGETQYF
abundance: -
v_gene: TRBV24-1
j_gene: TRBJ2-5
d_gene: TRBD2

CDR3nt: TGTGCCAGCAGCACCCGGTTAGGGCGGGTTGACGAGCAGTACTTC
CDR3aa: CASSTRLGRVDEQYF
abundance: many
v_gene: TRBV7-2
j_gene: TRBJ2-7
d_gene: -

CDR3nt: TGTGCCAGTCGGTCCCTACAGGGGAGAAATGAAAAACTGTTTTTT
CDR3aa: CASRSLQGRNEKLFF
abundance: -
v_gene: TRBV12-3/TRBV12-4
j_gene: TRBJ1-4
d_gene: TRBD1

CDR3nt: TGTGCCAGTAGTATAGACGGGCGGAGCTCCTACGAGCAGTACTTC
CDR3aa: CASSIDGRSSYEQYF
abundance: -
v_gene: TRBV19
j_gene: TRBJ2-7
d_gene: -

CDR3nt: TGTGCCAGCAGCTTAGGACCAGACTACTACGAGCAGTACTTC
CDR3aa: CASSLGPDYYEQYF
abundance: many
v_gene: TRBV7-2
j_gene: TRBJ2-7
d_gene: -

CDR3nt: TGTGCCACCAGTGATTCTAGCGGGAGGAGCTACAATGAGCAGTTCTTC
CDR3aa: CATSDSSGRSYNEQFF
abundance: -
v_gene: TRBV24-1
j_gene: TRBJ2-1
d_gene: TRBD2

CDR3nt: TGTGCCAGCAGCTCCCACTTAACAGGGGAAGGAGAGACCCAGTACTTC
CDR3aa: CASSSHLTGEGETQYF
abundance: -
v_gene: TRBV11-2
j_gene: TRBJ2-5
d_gene: TRBD1

CDR3nt: TGTGCCAGTAGTATCCGCGAGTATGCTGAAGCTTTCTTT
CDR3aa: CASSIREYAEAFF
abundance: -
v_gene: TRBV19
j_gene: TRBJ1-1
d_gene: -

CDR3nt: TGCAGCGCCAACCTACAGAAGAACACTGAAGCTTTCTTT
CDR3aa: CSANLQKNTEAFF
abundance: few
v_gene: TRBV29-1
j_gene: TRBJ1-1
d_gene: -

CDR3nt: TGTGCCAGCAGTTACGACGTCCCACGAGCGGGGAGTACAGATACGCAGTATTTT
CDR3aa: CASSYDVPRAGSTDTQYF
abundance: once
v_gene: TRBV6-5
j_gene: TRBJ2-3
d_gene: TRBD2

CDR3nt: TGCAGTGGGGAACAGGGGGTTTCTGGCTACACCTTC
CDR3aa: CSGEQGVSGYTF
abundance: -
v_gene: TRBV20-1
j_gene: TRBJ1-2
d_gene: TRBD1

CDR3nt: TGTGCCAGCAGCTCACCGAGCGGGAGCGGACAGACCCAGTACTTC
CDR3aa: CASSSPSGSGQTQYF
abundance: few
v_gene: TRBV7-9
j_gene: TRBJ2-5
d_gene: TRBD2

CDR3nt: TGTGCCAGCAGCCCCCAGAGACTAGCGGGAGATACGCAGTATTTT
CDR3aa: CASSPQRLAGDTQYF
abundance: many
v_gene: TRBV7-2
j_gene: TRBJ2-3
d_gene: TRBD2

CDR3nt: TGTGCCAGCAGTTTTATGGAGAACTATGGCTACACCTTC
CDR3aa: CASSFMENYGYTF
abundance: -
v_gene: TRBV12-3/TRBV12-4
j_gene: TRBJ1-2
d_gene: -

CDR3nt: TGTGCCAGCAGCGACAGTTACACAGATACGCAGTATTTT
CDR3aa: CASSDSYTDTQYF
abundance: many
v_gene: TRBV2
j_gene: TRBJ2-3
d_gene: -

CDR3nt: TGCAGCGTACACCGCGGGACAGAAGGTGAAGCTTTCTTT
CDR3aa: CSVHRGTEGEAFF
abundance: few
v_gene: TRBV29-1
j_gene: TRBJ1-1
d_gene: TRBD1

CDR3nt: TGTGCCAGCAGCTTAGCGCCGTGGGGCGGAGTGAACACTGAAGCTTTCTTT
CDR3aa: CASSLAPWGGVNTEAFF
abundance: -
v_gene: TRBV7-9
j_gene: TRBJ1-1
d_gene: -